The 32 T cell receptor beta chains given below trace back to one sample, sequenced in a study of post-analysis software for immune sequencing data. Broader study findings: Roughly 5 TRBV segments, TRBV5-6, TRBV5-1 and TRBV20-1 among them, were found more frequent in patients than controls.

For these receptors, no antigen is known. Unique molecular identifiers were built into the TCR beta cDNA libraries. One entry per CDR3 protein, called by TCRdb with MiXCR from the PCR reads. The repertoire consists of around 770,000 distinct CDR3 sequences, with more than 45% occurring once and the leading ten covering roughly 4.9%. What was sequenced was blood. Receptors were obtained from a girl aged 5-17 years with multiple sclerosis.

This clonotype turned up a few times. This rearrangement joins TRBV12-3 or TRBV12-4 to TRBJ2-6; D tentatively fits TRBD1 or TRBD2 (5 bases each). This CDR3 comprises 18 residues. The ends were cut back, 7 bases at V and 2 bases at J, with 21 bases in the middle. The CDR3 coding sequence is TGTGCCAGCACCAAAGAGGGGTTCAGGGCAGCTGGGGCCAACGTCCTGACTTTC. This gives the protein CASTKEGFRAAGANVLTF.

V gene TRBV13 combines with J gene TRBJ2-5, with a possible D match to TRBD1 (5 bases). Between the trimmed V and J ends, which lost 3 bases and 5 bases, there was a span of 16 bases. Germline loops: CDR1 PRHDT, CDR2 FYEKMQ (reference sequence). This CDR3 spans 15 amino acids. The CDR3 protein is CASSFGQGGLETQYF. DNA of the CDR3: TGTGCCAGCAGCTTTGGCCAGGGTGGTTTGGAGACCCAGTACTTC.

This chain uses TRBV28 with TRBJ2-7; 7 bases map to TRBD1. Germline trimming cut 4 bases from V and 0 bases from J; bases unmatched to any gene: 3. Germline V gives CDR1 MDHEN, CDR2 SYDVKM. The CDR3 covers 14 residues. The CDR3 is CASSSWTGSYEQYF. Here the CDR3 DNA reads TGTGCCAGCAGTTCCTGGACAGGCTCCTACGAGCAGTACTTC.

V usage is TRBV29-1 and J usage is TRBJ2-7, with TRBD2 as a possible D gene (5 bases). The CDR3 spans 13 residues. V lost 3 bases, J lost 0 bases, and 9 bases lay in between. The germline V gene encodes CDR1 SQVTM and CDR2 ANQGSEA. CDR3 sequence reads: CSVEVGDSYEQYF. CDR3 in DNA: TGCAGCGTTGAGGTGGGAGACTCCTACGAGCAGTACTTC.

The chain's CDR3 is CASTGAGDGTDTQYF. The CDR3 bases are TGTGCCAGTACTGGAGCGGGAGACGGGACAGATACGCAGTATTTT. V usage is TRBV11-3 and J usage is TRBJ2-3, with TRBD2 matching 8 bases. The CDR3 extends over 15 amino acids. Germline V gene sequence: CDR1 SGHNT, CDR2 YENEEA. V lost 9 bases and J lost 3; bases outside the gene matches: 11.

This sequence joins TRBV9 and TRBJ2-1, with 10 bases matching TRBD2. The CDR3 is made up of 15 amino acids. After removal of 8 bases from V and 9 bases from J, the junction contained 14 bases not matched to a gene. Germline V gene lookup returns CDR1 SGDLS and CDR2 YYNGEE. The CDR3 DNA reads TGTGCCAGTTCGACAGGGACTAGCGTTGGGAGTGAGCAGTTCTTC. Translation gives CASSTGTSVGSEQFF.

The chain has TRBV5-1 and TRBJ1-1, with D tentatively TRBD1 (5 bases). Trimming stripped 6 bases from V and 6 bases from J, with 21 bases between. Germline CDR1 is SGHRS and CDR2 is YFSETQ. CDR3 length: 15 residues. The CDR3 nucleotides read TGCGCCAGCAACCGGGCCGGGGGAGAAGTATCTGAAGCTTTCTTT. Its translation: CASNRAGGEVSEAFF. Variable domain in full (rest from reference TRBV5-1 and TRBJ1-1): KAGVTQTPRYLIKTRGQQVTLSCSPISGHRSVSWYQQTPGQGLQFLFEYFSETQRNKGNFPGRFSGRQFSNSRSEMNVSTLELGDSALYLCASNRAGGEVSEAFFGQGTRLTVV.

The gene calls are TRBV7-9 and TRBJ1-5; 7 bases are a match to TRBD1. This CDR3 has 16 residues. Germline-derived CDR1 and CDR2 are SEHNR and FQNEAQ (reference sequence). Losses at the gene ends were 0 bases for V and 7 bases for J; bases not matched to a gene: 9. The CDR3 DNA sequence: TGTGCCAGCAGCTTAGCGCTCGAGGGGGCAGGGCAGCCCCAGCATTTT. Its translation: CASSLALEGAGQPQHF. Supplemented by reference TRBV7-9 and TRBJ1-5, the full variable domain reads DTGVSQNPRHKITKRGQNVTFRCDPISEHNRLYWYRQTLGQGPEFLTYFQNEAQLEKSRLLSDRFSAERPKGSFSTLEIQRTEQGDSAMYLCASSLALEGAGQPQHFGDGTRLSIL.

V gene TRBV25-1 combines with J gene TRBJ1-2; D unresolved. The germline CDR1 and CDR2 sequences are MGHDK and SYGVNS. The CDR3 sequence is 15 residues long. V was shortened by 4 bases and J by 3 bases, with 15 bases between the two germline ends. The CDR3, as DNA: TGTGCCAGCAGTGGCCGCACAGCGAAAGACTATGGCTACACCTTC. This gives the protein CASSGRTAKDYGYTF.

The table lists this clonotype with a few counts. CDR3 sequence: CASSSLGQFF. The CDR3 DNA reads TGTGCCAGCAGCAGCCTAGGGCAGTTCTTC. The J gene is TRBJ2-1, the V gene TRBV7-3; D not certain. The length of the CDR3 is 10 residues. V gave up 5 bases and J gave up 12 bases, with 8 bases separating them. In germline, CDR1 is SGHTA, CDR2 FQGTGA.

The CDR3 protein is CASSLTGDYNEQFF. The CDR3 bases are TGTGCCAGCAGCTTGACAGGGGACTACAATGAGCAGTTCTTC. This chain uses TRBV12-3 or TRBV12-4 with TRBJ2-1; 8 bases are a match to TRBD1. The CDR3 runs 14 residues. V shed 6 bases, J shed 3 bases, and the junction held 4 bases outside the gene matches.

The chain carries TRBV3-1 and TRBJ2-1, with unresolved D. Trimming took 0 bases from V and 0 from J, leaving 9 bases between them. Germline V gene sequence: CDR1 LGHDT, CDR2 YNNKEL (reference sequence). The length of the CDR3 is 16 residues. The CDR3 reads CASSQEAFSSYNEQFF. CDR3 nucleotides: TGTGCCAGCAGCCAAGAAGCCTTTAGCTCCTACAATGAGCAGTTCTTC.

A few counts support this clonotype. The gene calls are TRBV7-2 and TRBJ2-3; D unclear. Trimming removed 1 base from V and 5 bases from J, with 7 bases in between. Germline lookup yields CDR1 SGHTA and CDR2 FQGNSA. The CDR3 has 13 amino acids. The CDR3 loop reads CASSLGYGDTQYF. The CDR3 region has the DNA TGTGCCAGCAGCTTAGGATACGGAGATACGCAGTATTTT.

The chain uses TRBV5-1 and TRBJ2-1; the D call may be TRBD1 or TRBD2 (5 bases each). CDR1 and CDR2 from the germline V gene are SGHRS and YFSETQ. This CDR3 contains 15 residues. V lost 0 bases and J 5 bases, leaving 12 bases between the germline ends. The CDR3 DNA reads TGCGCCAGCAGCTTGGGTGGGGGAGTGAACAATGAGCAGTTCTTC. Amino acid sequence: CASSLGGGVNNEQFF.

CDR3 sequence: CSALTGYGYTF. As DNA, the CDR3 is TGCAGTGCCTTAACAGGGTATGGCTACACCTTC. V usage is TRBV20-1 and J usage is TRBJ1-2, with TRBD1 as a possible D gene (6 bases). CDR3 length: 11 amino acids. V was clipped by 6 bases and J by 5 bases, with 10 bases between them. CDR1 and CDR2 (germline): DFQATT, SNEGSKA (reference sequence).

J is TRBJ2-7 and V is TRBV4-1, with D maybe TRBD2 (6 bases). V lost 0 bases, J lost 3 bases, and 12 bases lay in between. Germline V gene data show CDR1 as MGHRA and CDR2 as YSYEKL. This CDR3 comprises 15 residues. The CDR3 DNA sequence: TGCGCCAGCAGCCAAGAGTGGGACTGGTTCTACGAGCAGTACTTC. Translating gives CASSQEWDWFYEQYF.

This clonotype was counted between two and nine times. A read error may produce the germline difference seen at one junction end. The chain carries TRBV12-3 or TRBV12-4 and TRBJ2-7; TRBD2 aligns across 9 bases. There are 13 residues in the CDR3. CDR3 bases: TGTGCCAGCAGTCTAGCGGGGCATGGCGAGCAGTACTTC. Translated, it gives CASSLAGHGEQYF.

The rearrangement uses TRBV20-1 and TRBJ2-4; perhaps TRBD1 as D (6 bases). The germline V gene has CDR1 DFQATT and CDR2 SNEGSKA (reference sequence). V was trimmed by 3 bases and J by 10 bases, leaving 10 bases between them. The CDR3 is 11 residues long. CDR3: CSARDGQIQYF. CDR3 nucleotides: TGCAGTGCTAGGGACGGACAGATTCAGTACTTC.

CDR3 DNA sequence: TGTGCCAGCAGTTCTACCGCCGGGAGCACAGATACGCAGTATTTT. Protein sequence: CASSSTAGSTDTQYF. The V call is TRBV12-3 or TRBV12-4, the J call TRBJ2-3, with unresolved D. This CDR3 has 15 amino acids. V lost 4 bases and J lost 0, with 11 bases in between.

This clonotype came up once. The chain uses TRBV6-2 or TRBV6-3 and TRBJ2-1; 15 bases fit TRBD2. V dropped 2 bases and J dropped 7; count of bases not matched to a gene: 6. From germline, CDR1 is MNHEY and CDR2 SVGEGT. This CDR3 has 17 amino acids. The CDR3 DNA sequence: TGTGCCAGCAGTTACCGTCTCGGGACTAGCGGGGGGAATGAGCAGTTCTTC. This codes for CASSYRLGTSGGNEQFF.

This clonotype was seen a handful of times. The rearrangement links TRBV29-1 to TRBJ2-1; TRBD2 agrees at 8 bases. V was pared by 6 bases and J by 6 bases, with 13 bases of the junction left unmatched. CDR1 is SQVTM and CDR2 is ANQGSEA in the germline V gene. The CDR3 totals 15 residues. CDR3 nucleotides: TGCAGCGTGGGCTTTTCTAGCGGGCTAGGCAATGAGCAGTTCTTC. It is translated as CSVGFSSGLGNEQFF.

This clonotype was found a few times. J is TRBJ2-7 and V is TRBV12-3 or TRBV12-4, with 14 bases fitting TRBD2. The V segment lost 6 bases and the J segment 9 bases; nucleotides outside the gene matches: 10. The CDR3 consists of 15 residues. CDR3 loop: CASRRGLAGVGRQYF. The CDR3 coding sequence is TGTGCCAGCAGGCGGGGACTAGCGGGAGTCGGGAGGCAGTACTTC.

This chain connects TRBV7-2 to TRBJ2-1; D is perhaps TRBD2 (6 bases). Trimming pared 3 bases from V and 9 bases from J, leaving 39 bases between. Germline V gene sequence: CDR1 SGHTA, CDR2 FQGNSA. The CDR3 runs 22 residues. In DNA, the CDR3 is TGTGCCAGCAGCTTGCCTAATGGGTCACACCGGGACTCCCATTGGTGGGGCGGTGAGCAGTTCTTC. Its translation: CASSLPNGSHRDSHWWGGEQFF.

The V call is TRBV12-3 or TRBV12-4, the J call TRBJ1-1; D gene ambiguous. The CDR3 loop spans 13 amino acids. The V gene lost 10 bases and the J gene lost 0 bases, with 12 bases spanning the gap. Here the CDR3 reads CATSEGVNTEAFF. CDR3 bases: TGTGCCACTTCCGAGGGCGTGAACACTGAAGCTTTCTTT.

V and J are TRBV20-1 and TRBJ2-7; 7 positions agree with TRBD1. V shed 3 bases, J shed 2 bases, and the junction held 10 bases outside the gene matches. The CDR3 covers 15 residues. Germline CDR1 and CDR2: DFQATT and SNEGSKA (reference sequence). DNA for the CDR3: TGCAGTGCTAGCCCTCACCTGCAGGGGGCCTACGAGCAGTACTTC. Protein product: CSASPHLQGAYEQYF.

This clonotype was detected a few times. This chain links TRBV29-1 with TRBJ2-5, with D uncertain. The V gene lost 4 bases and the J gene lost 1 base, with 13 bases spanning the gap. CDR3 size: 14 residues. From germline, CDR1 is SQVTM and CDR2 ANQGSEA. As DNA, the CDR3 is TGCAGCGTTGTTCTGGCCAGTGGCCAAGAGACCCAGTACTTC. Protein sequence: CSVVLASGQETQYF.

The genes are TRBV10-3 and TRBJ1-1; the D is unclear. The germline V gene has CDR1 ENHRY and CDR2 SYGVKD. The CDR3 has 13 residues. Trimming took off 2 bases at V and 8 bases at J, with 12 bases between the two ends. The DNA of the CDR3 is TGTGCCATCAGTGAGGATATGGAGGGAGAAGCTTTCTTT. This sequence encodes CAISEDMEGEAFF.

This clonotype turned up a few times. This chain joins TRBV9 and TRBJ2-3, with 13 nucleotides matching TRBD2. The trim removed 3 bases at V and 3 bases at J, leaving 4 bases unmatched. Germline CDR1 and CDR2: SGDLS and YYNGEE. The CDR3 consists of 16 residues. This chain's CDR3 is CASSAGLAGTTDTQYF. In DNA, the CDR3 is TGTGCCAGCAGCGCGGGACTAGCGGGAACTACAGATACGCAGTATTTT.

V is TRBV9 and J is TRBJ2-2, with a weak D call TRBD2 (6 bases). The V and J ends lost 1 base and 3 bases respectively, with 13 bases between them. CDR1 and CDR2 (germline): SGDLS, YYNGEE. CDR3 length: 16 amino acids. Here the CDR3 reads CASSVRPSDDTGELFF. The DNA for the CDR3 is TGTGCCAGCAGCGTAAGGCCTAGCGATGACACCGGGGAGCTGTTTTTT.

In its sample, this clonotype was seen a few times. CDR3 sequence reads: CASSLVQGYEQYF. The DNA of the CDR3 is TGTGCCAGCAGTTTAGTCCAGGGATACGAGCAGTACTTC. This chain uses TRBV27 with TRBJ2-7, with a possible D match to TRBD1 (5 bases). The CDR3 consists of 13 residues. V lost 2 bases, J lost 4 bases, and 9 bases lay in between. The germline gives CDR1 MNHEY, CDR2 SMNVEV (reference sequence).

V is TRBV7-3 and J is TRBJ2-1; possibly TRBD2 for D (5 bases). V dropped 1 base and J dropped 9 bases, with 13 bases sitting between them. Germline CDR1 reads SGHTA; CDR2 reads FQGTGA. This CDR3 spans 14 amino acids. In DNA form, the CDR3 reads TGTGCCAGCAGCTTAAGTGGGAGCGGCGTTGAGCAGTTCTTC. It yields the protein CASSLSGSGVEQFF.

The chain combines TRBV7-6 with TRBJ2-5; TRBD2 agrees at 7 bases. This CDR3 has 15 amino acids. Germline CDR1 SGHVS, CDR2 FNYEAQ. V lost 5 bases, J lost 2 bases, and 8 bases stayed unmatched. The CDR3: CASSQKREKQETQYF. DNA for the CDR3: TGTGCCAGCAGCCAGAAGCGGGAAAAACAAGAGACCCAGTACTTC.